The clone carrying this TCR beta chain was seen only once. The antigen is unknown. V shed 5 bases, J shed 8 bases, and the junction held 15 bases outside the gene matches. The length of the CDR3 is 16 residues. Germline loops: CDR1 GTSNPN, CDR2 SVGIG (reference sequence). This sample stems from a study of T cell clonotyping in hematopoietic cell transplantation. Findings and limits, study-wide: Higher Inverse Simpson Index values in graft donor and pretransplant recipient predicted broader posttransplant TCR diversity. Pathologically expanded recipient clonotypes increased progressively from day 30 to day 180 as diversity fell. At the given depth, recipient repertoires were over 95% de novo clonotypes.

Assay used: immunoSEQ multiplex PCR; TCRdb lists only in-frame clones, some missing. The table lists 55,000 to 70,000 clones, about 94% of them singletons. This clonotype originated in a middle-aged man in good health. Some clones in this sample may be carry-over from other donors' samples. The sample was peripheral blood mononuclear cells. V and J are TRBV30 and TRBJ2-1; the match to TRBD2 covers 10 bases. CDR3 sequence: CAWALIALAGLDEQFF. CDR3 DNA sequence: TGTGCCTGGGCCCTCATCGCACTAGCGGGACTCGATGAGCAGTTCTTC.